This TCR beta chain was obtained from a study of blood T cell repertoires in COVID-19. Study as a whole: COVID-19 samples, acute and convalescent, were from the United States, Italy and Spain. PBMCs, B-cell-depleted T cells, or T cells provided the cDNA or gDNA that made up the material.

TCRdb's copy holds only in-frame clones and misses some; the assay was immunoSEQ multiplex PCR. The sample has nearly 350,000 clones, under 95% seen once; the top ten hold roughly 3.3%. CDR3 size: 15 residues. The sample taken for sequencing was peripheral blood. The V call is TRBV7-5, the J call TRBJ2-7; whether TRBD1, the table's D call, matches the DNA was not checked. TRBV7-5 corresponds to a pseudogene. This sequence was found in a woman between 18 and 29 years old who had recovered from COVID-19. DNA for the CDR3: TGTGCCAGAAGGCTCAGGGAAACCAACCACTACGAGCAGTACGTC. This gives the protein CARRLRETNHYEQYV.